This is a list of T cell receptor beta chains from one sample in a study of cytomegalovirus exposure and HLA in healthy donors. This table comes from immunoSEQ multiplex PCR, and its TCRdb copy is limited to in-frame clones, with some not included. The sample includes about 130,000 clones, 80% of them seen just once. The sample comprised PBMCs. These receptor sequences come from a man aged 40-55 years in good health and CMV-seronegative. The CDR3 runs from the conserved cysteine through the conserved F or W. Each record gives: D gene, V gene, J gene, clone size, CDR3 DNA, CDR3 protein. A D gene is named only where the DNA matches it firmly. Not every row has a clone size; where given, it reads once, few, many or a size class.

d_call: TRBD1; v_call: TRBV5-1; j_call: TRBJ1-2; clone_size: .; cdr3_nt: TGCGCCAGCAGCCCGACCGGACAGGGTGAAGGCTACACCTTC; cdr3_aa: CASSPTGQGEGYTF
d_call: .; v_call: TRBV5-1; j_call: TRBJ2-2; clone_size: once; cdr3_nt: TGCGCCAGCAGCTTGGAGGGGCGGAACACCGGGGAGCTGTTTTTT; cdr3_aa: CASSLEGRNTGELFF
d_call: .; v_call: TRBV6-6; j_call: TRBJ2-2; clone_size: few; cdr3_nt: TGTGCCAGCACTCACACCGGGGAGCTGTTTTTT; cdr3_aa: CASTHTGELFF
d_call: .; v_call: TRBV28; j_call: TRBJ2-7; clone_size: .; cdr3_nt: TGTGCCAGCAGTGAGGAGGTCAAGGGAGGTAGCTACGAGCAGTACTTC; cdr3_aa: CASSEEVKGGSYEQYF
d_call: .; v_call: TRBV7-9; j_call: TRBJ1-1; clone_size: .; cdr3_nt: TGTGCCAGCAGCTTAGCCGGGACATGGAACACTGAAGCTTTCTTT; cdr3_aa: CASSLAGTWNTEAFF
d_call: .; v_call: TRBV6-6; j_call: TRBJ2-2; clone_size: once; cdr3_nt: TGTGCCAGCAGCCCAACGGCCGGGGAGCTGTTTTTT; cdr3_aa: CASSPTAGELFF
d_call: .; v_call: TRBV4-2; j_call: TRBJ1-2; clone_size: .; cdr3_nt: TGTGCCAGCAGCCCGGAGGGAGGTGACTATGGCTACACCTTC; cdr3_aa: CASSPEGGDYGYTF
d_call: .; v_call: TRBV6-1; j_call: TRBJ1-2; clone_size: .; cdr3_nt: TGTGCCAGCAGAGTCCACCAGGGAGGCTACACCTTC; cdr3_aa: CASRVHQGGYTF
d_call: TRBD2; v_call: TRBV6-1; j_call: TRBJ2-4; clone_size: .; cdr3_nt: TGTGCCAGCAGTGAAGGTCTAGCGGGGGGAAACATTCAGTACTTC; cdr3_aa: CASSEGLAGGNIQYF
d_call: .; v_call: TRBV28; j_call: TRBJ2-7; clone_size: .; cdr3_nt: TGTGCCAGCAGCCAGCCCTTTCGAAGCGCCCGCTACGAGCAGTACTTC; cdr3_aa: CASSQPFRSARYEQYF
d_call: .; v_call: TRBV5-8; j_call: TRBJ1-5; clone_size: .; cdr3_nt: TGTGCCAGCAGGCCGGGTAGCAATCAGCCCCAGCATTTT; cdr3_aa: CASRPGSNQPQHF
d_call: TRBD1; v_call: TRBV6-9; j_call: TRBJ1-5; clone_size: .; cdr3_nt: TGTGCCAGCAGTTATTCAACACGGGACAGGGGAGTCCTAGATAGCAATCAGCCCCAGCATTTT; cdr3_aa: CASSYSTRDRGVLDSNQPQHF
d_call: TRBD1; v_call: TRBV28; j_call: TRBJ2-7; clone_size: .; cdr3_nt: TGTGCCAGCAGTTTTCTTAGTCTTAGGCGGGACAGGGGGCTTAACGAGCAGTACTTC; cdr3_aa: CASSFLSLRRDRGLNEQYF
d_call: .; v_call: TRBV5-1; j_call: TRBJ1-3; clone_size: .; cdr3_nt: TGCGCCAGCAGCTTACAGGGAGAAGGAAACACCATATATTTT; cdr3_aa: CASSLQGEGNTIYF
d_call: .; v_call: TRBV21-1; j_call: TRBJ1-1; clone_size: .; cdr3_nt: TGTGCCAGCAGCAATCGGGACAGGTCGGCCACTGAAGCTTTCTTT; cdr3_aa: CASSNRDRSATEAFF
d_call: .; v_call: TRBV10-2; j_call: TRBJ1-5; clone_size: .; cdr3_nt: TGCGCCAGCAGTGAGTCAGGGGCGCGGCAGCCCCAGCATTTT; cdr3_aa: CASSESGARQPQHF
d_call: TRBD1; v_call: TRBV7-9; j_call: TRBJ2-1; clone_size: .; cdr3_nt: TGTGCCAGCAGTCTGACAGGGGAGACTTACAATGAGCAGTTCTTC; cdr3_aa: CASSLTGETYNEQFF